The present T cell receptor (beta chain) was sequenced within a study of cytomegalovirus exposure and HLA in healthy donors. Across the study: Genotyping of under 500 donors showed that over 65% belonged to the Caucasian-associated ancestry cluster.

The CDR3 totals 15 residues. Germline CDR1 and CDR2: SEHNR and FQNEAQ (reference sequence). V shed 5 bases and J shed 2 bases, with 14 bases lying between them. PCR primers comprised 60 Vbeta and 13 Jbeta primers. TCRdb's copy holds only in-frame clones and misses some; the assay was immunoSEQ multiplex PCR. The repertoire includes about 140,000 clones, about three quarters of them detected once, and 1.8% sits in the top ten. Sequencing input: PBMCs. This sequence was found in a man aged 35 to 55 in good health and CMV-seronegative. The chain combines TRBV7-9 with TRBJ2-3; weak D call: TRBD2 (6 bases). The CDR3 region has the DNA TGTGCCAGCAGCCCCGCCGGGCGGGACACAGATACGCAGTATTTT. Residues: CASSPAGRDTDTQYF. Full variable domain (rest looked up from reference TRBV7-9 and TRBJ2-3): DTGVSQNPRHKITKRGQNVTFRCDPISEHNRLYWYRQTLGQGPEFLTYFQNEAQLEKSRLLSDRFSAERPKGSFSTLEIQRTEQGDSAMYLCASSPAGRDTDTQYFGPGTRLTVL.